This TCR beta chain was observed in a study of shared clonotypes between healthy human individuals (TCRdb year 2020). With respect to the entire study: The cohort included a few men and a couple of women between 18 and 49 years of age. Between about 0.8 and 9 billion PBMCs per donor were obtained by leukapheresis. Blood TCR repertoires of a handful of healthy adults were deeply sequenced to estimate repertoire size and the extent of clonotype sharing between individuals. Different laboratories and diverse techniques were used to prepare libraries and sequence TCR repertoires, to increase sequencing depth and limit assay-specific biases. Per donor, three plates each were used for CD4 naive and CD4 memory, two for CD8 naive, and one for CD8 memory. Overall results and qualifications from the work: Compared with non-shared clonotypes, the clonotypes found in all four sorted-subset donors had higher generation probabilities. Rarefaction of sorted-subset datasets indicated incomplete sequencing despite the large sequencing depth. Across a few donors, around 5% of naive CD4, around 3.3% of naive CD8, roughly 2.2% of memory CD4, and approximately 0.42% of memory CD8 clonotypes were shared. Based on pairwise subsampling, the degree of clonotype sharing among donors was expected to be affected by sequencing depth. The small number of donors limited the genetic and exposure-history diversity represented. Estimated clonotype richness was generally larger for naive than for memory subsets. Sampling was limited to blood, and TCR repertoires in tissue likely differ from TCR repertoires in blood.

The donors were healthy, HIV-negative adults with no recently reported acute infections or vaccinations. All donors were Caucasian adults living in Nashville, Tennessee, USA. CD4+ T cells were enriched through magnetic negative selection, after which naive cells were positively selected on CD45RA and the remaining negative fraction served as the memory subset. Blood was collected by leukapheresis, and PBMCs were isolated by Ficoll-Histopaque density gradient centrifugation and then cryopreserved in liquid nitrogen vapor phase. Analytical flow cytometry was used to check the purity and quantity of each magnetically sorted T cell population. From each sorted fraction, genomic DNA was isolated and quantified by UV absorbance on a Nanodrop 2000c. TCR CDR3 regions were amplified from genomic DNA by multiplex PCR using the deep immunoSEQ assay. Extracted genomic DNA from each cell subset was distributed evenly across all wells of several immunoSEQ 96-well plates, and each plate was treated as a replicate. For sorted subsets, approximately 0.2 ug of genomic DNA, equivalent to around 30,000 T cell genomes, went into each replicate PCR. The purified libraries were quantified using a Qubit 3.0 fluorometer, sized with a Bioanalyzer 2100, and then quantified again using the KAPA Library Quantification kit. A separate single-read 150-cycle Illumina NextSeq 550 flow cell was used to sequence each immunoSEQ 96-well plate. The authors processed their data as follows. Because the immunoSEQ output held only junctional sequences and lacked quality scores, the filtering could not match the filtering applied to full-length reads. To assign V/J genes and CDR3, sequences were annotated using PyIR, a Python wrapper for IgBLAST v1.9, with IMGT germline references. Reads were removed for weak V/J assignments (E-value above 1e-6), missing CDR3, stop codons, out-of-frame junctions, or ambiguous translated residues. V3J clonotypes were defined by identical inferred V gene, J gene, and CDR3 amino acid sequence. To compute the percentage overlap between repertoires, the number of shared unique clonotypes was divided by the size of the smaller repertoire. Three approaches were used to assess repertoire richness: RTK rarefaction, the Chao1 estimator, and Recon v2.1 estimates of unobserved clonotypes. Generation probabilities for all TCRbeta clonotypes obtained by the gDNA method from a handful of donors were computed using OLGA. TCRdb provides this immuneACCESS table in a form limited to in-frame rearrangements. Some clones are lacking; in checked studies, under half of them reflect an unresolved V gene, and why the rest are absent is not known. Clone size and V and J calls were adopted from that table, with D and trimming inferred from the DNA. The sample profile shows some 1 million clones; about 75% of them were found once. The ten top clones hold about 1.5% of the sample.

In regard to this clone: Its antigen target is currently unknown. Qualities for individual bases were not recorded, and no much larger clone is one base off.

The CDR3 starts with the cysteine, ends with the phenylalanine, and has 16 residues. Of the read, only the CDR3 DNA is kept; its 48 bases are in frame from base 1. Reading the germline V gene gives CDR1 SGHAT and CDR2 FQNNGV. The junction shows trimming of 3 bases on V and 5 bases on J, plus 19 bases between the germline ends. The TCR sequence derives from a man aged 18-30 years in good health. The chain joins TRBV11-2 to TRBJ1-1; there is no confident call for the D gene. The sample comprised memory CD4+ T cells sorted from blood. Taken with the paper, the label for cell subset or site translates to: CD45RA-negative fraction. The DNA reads TGTGCCAGCAGCTTCTTATCTCTGGGCAGCTTGACTGAAGCTTTCTTT. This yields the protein CASSFLSLGSLTEAFF.